The clone carrying this T cell receptor beta chain was seen more than once but under ten times. Investigators took roughly 10 milliliters of peripheral blood from every donor. Per germline, CDR1 MNHEY and CDR2 SMNVEV (reference sequence). Trimming cost V 5 bases and J 9 bases, with 17 bases left between them. This CDR3 region has 14 residues. A J-beta primer mix and a sample-barcoded 5' primer were used in a second PCR of about 7 to 11 cycles. TCRdb fed the 5' RACE reads into MiXCR, producing one record per CDR3 protein. In the table there are 600,000 to 800,000 distinct CDR3 sequences, 20% to 25% of which are singletons. The data belong to a study of blood T cells in healthy people across ages.

This clonotype originated in a man between 65 and 85 years old in good health. The chain links TRBV27 to TRBJ2-1; D could derive from TRBD1 or TRBD2 (5 bases each). The sample was blood. This CDR3 is CASSLPGLRVEQFF. DNA for the CDR3: TGTGCCAGCAGTCTTCCAGGGTTGCGGGTTGAGCAGTTCTTC.